Here is one T cell receptor beta chain with its context. What antigen it recognizes has not been identified. No much larger clone is present one base from it, and per-base qualities are unavailable. This specimen belongs to a study of technical replicates of blood from a few donors listed by TCRdb under 2017. The CDR3, cysteine through phenylalanine, is 14 amino acids long. Only CDR3 DNA is held: 42 bases, read in frame from base 1. The germline V end is reduced by 5 bases and the J end by 8 bases; junction bases left unmatched: 11. The germline V gene specifies MDHEN as CDR1 and SYDVKM as CDR2. Libraries were prepared through the immunoSEQ multiplex PCR assay. TCRdb stores this immuneACCESS table with in-frame sequences only. Part of the clones is absent; in the studies checked, under half of the shortfall reflects unresolved V genes, and no reason is known for the rest. In this sample the table shows approximately 85,000 clones, about 94% of which occur a single time. The ten largest clones add up to 0.2% to 0.3% of the sample.

What was sequenced was T cells isolated from PBMCs. The V gene is TRBV28 and the J gene is TRBJ1-1; TRBD1 lines up with 7 middle nucleotides. The sequence derives from a human donor in good health. The DNA reads TGTGCCAGCAGTCTAGACAGGGCTACTACCGAAGCTTTCTTT. Translated, it reads CASSLDRATTEAFF. Supplemented by the reference TRBV28 and TRBJ1-1 proteins around the CDR3, the complete variable domain is DVKVTQSSRYLVKRTGEKVFLECVQDMDHENMFWYRQDPGLGLRLIYFSYDVKMKEKGDIPEGYSVSREKKERFSLILESASTNQTSMYLCASSLDRATTEAFFGQGTRLTVV.